These 27 T cell receptor beta chains originate from one sample sequenced in a study of tumor-infiltrating lymphocytes in localized non-small cell lung cancer. TCRdb keeps only in-frame clones here, not all; method: immunoSEQ multiplex PCR. The table shows fewer than 25,000 clones, with roughly 73% occurring only once. The sample taken for sequencing was lung tumor tissue. The receptors were gathered from a human donor with non-small cell lung cancer.

V is TRBV7-2 and J is TRBJ1-2; no clear D gene. Looked up from germline, CDR1 is SGHTA and CDR2 is FQGNSA. The CDR3 length is 13 residues. The germline V and J ends were trimmed by 5 bases and 8 bases, with 15 bases remaining between them. CDR3 bases: TGTGCCAGCAGCCGGGGAATTCAGACAGGCTACACCTTC. Translated: CASSRGIQTGYTF.

The rearrangement links TRBV5-6 to TRBJ1-2; D is uncertain. CDR1 is SGHDT and CDR2 is YYEEEE in the germline V gene. V gave up 0 bases and J gave up 7 bases, with 7 bases separating them. This CDR3 has 12 amino acids. The CDR3 region has the DNA TGTGCCAGCAGCTTGGTGGGCGGTGGCTACACCTTC. Translation gives CASSLVGGGYTF.

Here the CDR3 DNA reads TGTGCCAGTAGGAGGGGGAGAAATGAGCAGTTCTTC. Amino acids: CASRRGRNEQFF. The chain joins TRBV19 to TRBJ2-1; possible D gene TRBD1, 6 bases. V lost 6 bases and J 7 bases, leaving 10 bases between the germline ends. The CDR3 length is 12 residues. Germline V gives CDR1 LNHDA, CDR2 SQIVND (reference sequence).

The chain joins TRBV13 to TRBJ2-7, with D maybe TRBD2 (5 bases). The ends were cut back, 3 bases at V and 6 bases at J, with 12 bases in the middle. Germline CDR1 reads PRHDT; CDR2 reads FYEKMQ (reference sequence). The CDR3 totals 13 residues. The CDR3: CASSFGESGEQYF. The DNA for the CDR3 is TGTGCCAGCAGCTTCGGGGAGAGCGGCGAGCAGTACTTC.

The genes are TRBV9 and TRBJ2-1; TRBD2 is a possible D gene (5 bases). Germline V gene sequence: CDR1 SGDLS, CDR2 YYNGEE. This CDR3 has 17 residues. Trimming removed 2 bases from V and 0 bases from J, with 15 bases in between. CDR3: CASSVGLTISSYNEQFF. The CDR3 DNA reads as TGTGCCAGCAGCGTTGGACTGACAATTAGCTCCTACAATGAGCAGTTCTTC.

V and J are TRBV18 and TRBJ1-1; possible D gene TRBD1, 6 bases. V lost 0 bases and J lost 4, with 12 bases in between. The CDR3 is 15 residues long. The germline V gene encodes CDR1 KGHSH and CDR2 LQKENI. The CDR3 spells CASSPPGGWGTEAFF. The CDR3 bases are TGTGCCAGCTCACCACCGGGGGGCTGGGGCACTGAAGCTTTCTTT.

The V gene is TRBV11-2, the J gene TRBJ2-3; 7 bases are a match to TRBD1. The CDR3 is 14 amino acids. The germline V gene encodes CDR1 SGHAT and CDR2 FQNNGV. The trim removed 5 bases at V and 6 bases at J, leaving 8 bases unmatched. The CDR3 here is CASSVTGAGDTQYF. CDR3 nucleotides: TGTGCCAGCAGCGTCACAGGGGCGGGTGATACGCAGTATTTT.

The chain employs TRBV29-1 and TRBJ1-1; a weak D match, TRBD1 (5 bases). With 6 bases removed from V and 1 base from J, the gap between germline ends came to 9 bases. The CDR3 has 12 amino acids. Germline V gene sequence: CDR1 SQVTM, CDR2 ANQGSEA. The CDR3: CSVTDRNTEAFF. Written as DNA, the CDR3 is TGCAGCGTCACTGACAGGAACACTGAAGCTTTCTTT.

CDR3 residues: CAWSHDENYGYTF. CDR3 nucleotide sequence: TGTGCCTGGAGTCACGACGAGAACTATGGCTACACCTTC. The genes are TRBV30 and TRBJ1-2; D call uncertain. The germline V and J ends were trimmed by 2 bases and 2 bases, with 9 bases remaining between them. CDR1 GTSNPN and CDR2 SVGIG come from the germline V gene (reference sequence). The CDR3 sequence is 13 residues long.

This clone was seen a few times. J is TRBJ2-2 and V is TRBV5-1; no definite D call. Germline values: CDR1 SGHRS, CDR2 YFSETQ. The CDR3 covers 14 residues. Trimming removed 0 bases from V and 3 bases from J, with 6 bases in between. The DNA for the CDR3 is TGCGCCAGCAGCTTGGAGTGGTACACCGGGGAGCTGTTTTTT. Encoded protein: CASSLEWYTGELFF.

This chain connects TRBV2 to TRBJ2-3; D is perhaps TRBD2 (5 bases). Between the trimmed V and J ends, which lost 2 bases and 0 bases, there was a span of 12 bases. The germline CDR1 and CDR2 sequences are SNHLY and FYNNEI. CDR3 length equals 16 residues. CDR3 loop: CASSELGGVSTDTQYF. The CDR3 DNA is TGTGCCAGCAGTGAACTAGGAGGAGTCAGCACAGATACGCAGTATTTT.

This clone was found a few times. V is TRBV6-1 and J is TRBJ1-2, with D unclear. The germline V gene encodes CDR1 MNHNS and CDR2 SASEGT. Trimming stripped 1 base from V and 5 bases from J, with 5 bases between. This CDR3 comprises 12 residues. The CDR3 sequence is CASSEVGYGYTF. DNA for the CDR3: TGTGCCAGCAGTGAAGTAGGATATGGCTACACCTTC.

This chain connects TRBV5-1 to TRBJ1-4; D call uncertain. The CDR3 is made up of 14 amino acids. CDR1 SGHRS and CDR2 YFSETQ come from the germline V gene. The V gene lost 3 bases and the J gene lost 4 bases, with 10 bases spanning the gap. This CDR3 reads CASSSPEVNEKLFF. CDR3 DNA: TGCGCCAGCAGCTCACCGGAGGTTAATGAAAAACTGTTTTTT.

The sample holds a few counts of this clone. V usage is TRBV2 and J usage is TRBJ2-7, with D perhaps matching TRBD2 (7 bases). The germline gives CDR1 SNHLY, CDR2 FYNNEI. Trimming cost V 7 bases and J 3 bases, with 16 bases left between them. The CDR3 is 14 amino acids. CDR3 protein: CASNRDSGGYEQYF. In DNA, the CDR3 is TGTGCCAGCAACAGGGACTCGGGGGGCTACGAGCAGTACTTC.

This chain links TRBV6-6 with TRBJ2-5; D unclear. Trimming removed 2 bases at V and 2 bases at J, with 6 bases between. The CDR3 length is 13 residues. CDR1 and CDR2 from the germline V gene are MNHNY and SVGAGI (reference sequence). The chain's CDR3 is CASSYDWQETQYF. The CDR3 DNA reads TGTGCCAGCAGTTACGACTGGCAAGAGACCCAGTACTTC.

This clone has only one observation. The V and J genes are TRBV11-1 and TRBJ1-1; the match to TRBD1 covers 10 bases. The J segment lost 4 bases and the V segment lost 5 bases, leaving 10 bases of the junction unmatched. Looked up from germline, CDR1 is SGHAT and CDR2 is FQDESV (reference sequence). The length of the CDR3 is 16 residues. The CDR3 sequence is CASSRPGQGLGTEAFF. The DNA of the CDR3 is TGTGCCAGCAGCCGTCCGGGACAGGGGTTAGGCACTGAAGCTTTCTTT.

The chain links TRBV18 to TRBJ1-1; 9 bases align to TRBD1. V lost 5 bases to trimming and J lost 5 bases; unmatched junction nucleotides: 9. This CDR3 contains 15 residues. CDR1 and CDR2 (germline): KGHSH, LQKENI. The CDR3 reads CASSSGTGLGTEAFF. CDR3 nucleotide sequence: TGTGCCAGCTCATCAGGGACAGGGCTGGGGACTGAAGCTTTCTTT.

The chain combines TRBV2 with TRBJ1-5; the D is unclear. The CDR3 runs to 16 residues. CDR1 SNHLY and CDR2 FYNNEI come from the germline V gene. V lost 2 bases, J lost 2 bases, and 13 bases lay in between. Here the CDR3 DNA reads TGTGCCAGCAGTGAATATTTGGGTAAGGGCAATCAGCCCCAGCATTTT. Its protein product is CASSEYLGKGNQPQHF.

In DNA form, the CDR3 reads TGCGCCGCAATACCTAATGACTTTGGCACAGATACGCAGTATTTT. Translation gives CAAIPNDFGTDTQYF. The rearrangement links TRBV10-2 to TRBJ2-3; D is ambiguous. The CDR3 totals 15 residues. Germline values: CDR1 WSHSY, CDR2 SAAADI. The V end lost 11 bases, the J end lost 1 base, and 19 bases lay between the germline ends.

This clone was counted once. This rearrangement joins TRBV5-1 to TRBJ1-1, with D uncertain. In germline, CDR1 is SGHRS, CDR2 YFSETQ. There are 16 residues in the CDR3. V shed 0 bases and J shed 1 base, with 13 bases lying between them. CDR3 nucleotides: TGCGCCAGCAGCTTGGAAGGTGTCGGGAGGAACACTGAAGCTTTCTTT. As protein: CASSLEGVGRNTEAFF.

This clone was observed a handful of times. This chain links TRBV25-1 with TRBJ2-5; D not resolved. The CDR3 has 11 residues. Per germline, CDR1 MGHDK and CDR2 SYGVNS. The V end was cut by 6 bases, the J end by 1 base, with 3 bases between. CDR3 DNA sequence: TGTGCCAGCAGGGGCCAAGAGACCCAGTACTTC. Its translation is CASRGQETQYF. Combining the CDR3 with reference TRBV25-1 and TRBJ2-5 gives the whole variable domain EADIYQTPRYLVIGTGKKITLECSQTMGHDKMYWYQQDPGMELHLIHYSYGVNSTEKGDLSSESTVSRIRTEHFPLTLESARPSHTSQYLCASRGQETQYFGPGTRLLVL.

V gene TRBV5-6 combines with J gene TRBJ1-6; maybe TRBD1 (6 bases). Trimming stripped 0 bases from V and 6 bases from J, with 7 bases between. This CDR3 contains 14 residues. Germline V lookup: CDR1 SGHDT, CDR2 YYEEEE. CDR3 sequence (DNA): TGTGCCAGCAGCTTGGACAGGGCTAATTCACCCCTCCACTTT. The encoded protein is CASSLDRANSPLHF.

This clone was counted a few times. J is TRBJ1-1 and V is TRBV14; possibly TRBD1 for D (6 bases). Germline-derived CDR1 and CDR2 are SGHDN and FVKESK. V gave up 4 bases and J gave up 1 base, with 7 bases separating them. CDR3 length equals 13 residues. In DNA, the CDR3 is TGTGCCAGCAGCCGACAGGAGAACACTGAAGCTTTCTTT. This codes for CASSRQENTEAFF.

The rearrangement links TRBV2 to TRBJ1-5; TRBD1 might be the D (6 bases). Germline V gives CDR1 SNHLY, CDR2 FYNNEI. This CDR3 has 16 residues. V lost 3 bases, J lost 6 bases, and 18 bases lay in between. As DNA, the CDR3 is TGTGCCAGCAGTGATCCCCGTAACAGGGACGCTCAGCCCCAGCATTTT. Residues: CASSDPRNRDAQPQHF.

The chain employs TRBV19 and TRBJ2-1; D gene ambiguous. The germline V gene encodes CDR1 LNHDA and CDR2 SQIVND (reference sequence). This CDR3 spans 11 amino acids. V dropped 6 bases and J dropped 6 bases, with 6 bases sitting between them. CDR3 coding DNA: TGTGCCAGTAGAGGTAGCAATGAGCAGTTCTTC. Encoded protein: CASRGSNEQFF.

The rearrangement joins TRBV30 to TRBJ1-4, with 9 nucleotides matching TRBD1. The ends lost 8 bases at V and 7 bases at J; junction bases unmatched: 8. The CDR3 totals 13 residues. Germline V gene sequence: CDR1 GTSNPN, CDR2 SVGIG (reference sequence). This CDR3 reads CAGTGGSGEKLFF. The CDR3 DNA follows: TGTGCCGGCACAGGGGGCTCGGGTGAAAAACTGTTTTTT.

This chain connects TRBV6-4 to TRBJ1-2; 8 nucleotides match TRBD1. V shed 8 bases, J shed 5 bases, and the junction held 7 bases outside the gene matches. The CDR3 has 13 residues. CDR1 MRHNA and CDR2 SNTAGT come from the germline V gene. The CDR3 loop reads CASSRGQEYGYTF. DNA for the CDR3: TGTGCCAGCTCCCGGGGACAGGAGTATGGCTACACCTTC.